This TCR beta chain was observed in a study of T-cell memory formation after mild COVID-19. As for the study in general: The study found TCR clusters largely donor specific.

cDNA libraries for TCR alpha and TCR beta, carrying sample barcodes and UMIs, came from 5'RACE with constant-segment primers. TCRdb redid the calling of the 5' RACE reads with MiXCR, one entry per CDR3 protein. Altogether around 510,000 distinct CDR3 sequences are present, 20% to 25% being singletons, with the ten largest covering around 7.7%. Findings and caveats of the study: In pre-infection memory, a portion of responding clones appeared, which suggested that cross-reactive memory joined. CD4+ contracting clones lay mainly in CM and EM, CD8+ ones in EMRA.

This clonotype turned up a few times. Antigen unknown. Germline V gene data show CDR1 as SNHLY and CDR2 as FYNNEI. V shed 3 bases, J shed 7 bases, and the junction held 5 bases outside the gene matches. This CDR3 is built from 14 residues. V and J are TRBV2 and TRBJ2-7, with 11 nucleotides matching TRBD1. Sequenced input: PBMCs or a T cell subset sorted from them (not recorded which). The clonotype was recovered from an adult woman who had mild COVID-19 (a few samples of this study predate the infection). Cell type and time point are not known. CDR3 amino acids: CASSEDRGLREQYF. CDR3 in DNA: TGTGCCAGCAGTGAGGACAGGGGGCTGAGGGAGCAGTACTTC.